This paragraph reports one T cell receptor beta chain. Here immunoSEQ multiplex PCR was the method, and the copy in TCRdb shows in-frame clones only, minus some. The sample carries 150,000 to 200,000 clones, roughly 79% recorded once. The data were obtained in a study of blood T cell repertoires in COVID-19. V shed 8 bases and J 2 bases; nucleotides not matched to a gene: 5. The CDR3 is 15 residues long. The V gene's germline CDR1 is MNHEY and CDR2 SVGAGI. This chain joins TRBV6-5 and TRBJ2-1; TRBD2 matches 11 bases. The source of this sequence is an elderly woman with acute or convalescent COVID-19. Material for sequencing was peripheral blood. DNA of the CDR3: TGTGCCAGCGCCAAGGGACTAGCGGCCTACAATGAGCAGTTCTTC. It translates to CASAKGLAAYNEQFF.